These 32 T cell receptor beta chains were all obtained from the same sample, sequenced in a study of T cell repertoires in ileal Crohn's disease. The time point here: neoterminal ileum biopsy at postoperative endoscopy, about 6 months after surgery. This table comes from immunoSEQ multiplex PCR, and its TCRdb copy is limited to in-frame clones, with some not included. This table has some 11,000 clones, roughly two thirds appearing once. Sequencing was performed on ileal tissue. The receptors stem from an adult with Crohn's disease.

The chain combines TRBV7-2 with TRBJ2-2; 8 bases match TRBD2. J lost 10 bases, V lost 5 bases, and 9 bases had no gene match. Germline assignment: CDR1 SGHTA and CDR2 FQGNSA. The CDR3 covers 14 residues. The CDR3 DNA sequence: TGTGCCAGCAGCCCCTCGGGGGGGCGCGTGGAGCTGTTTTTT. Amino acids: CASSPSGGRVELFF.

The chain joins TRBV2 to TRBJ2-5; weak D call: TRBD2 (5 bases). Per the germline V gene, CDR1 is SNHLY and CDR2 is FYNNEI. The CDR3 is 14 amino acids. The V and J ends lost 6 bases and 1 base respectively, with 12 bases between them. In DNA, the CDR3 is TGTGCCAGCAGATCGGCGGGCCCCCAAGAGACCCAGTACTTC. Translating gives CASRSAGPQETQYF.

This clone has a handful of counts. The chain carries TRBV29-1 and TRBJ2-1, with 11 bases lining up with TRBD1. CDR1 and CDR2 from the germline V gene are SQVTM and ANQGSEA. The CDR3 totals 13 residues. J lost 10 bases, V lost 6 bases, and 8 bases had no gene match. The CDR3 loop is CSVGQGARGEQFF. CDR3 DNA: TGCAGCGTCGGACAGGGGGCGCGGGGAGAGCAGTTCTTC.

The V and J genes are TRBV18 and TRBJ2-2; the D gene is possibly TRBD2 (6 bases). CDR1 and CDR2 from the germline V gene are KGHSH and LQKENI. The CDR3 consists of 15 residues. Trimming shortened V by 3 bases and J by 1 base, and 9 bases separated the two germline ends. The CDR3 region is CASSPQEGNTGELFF. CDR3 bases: TGTGCCAGCTCACCTCAGGAGGGGAACACCGGGGAGCTGTTTTTT.

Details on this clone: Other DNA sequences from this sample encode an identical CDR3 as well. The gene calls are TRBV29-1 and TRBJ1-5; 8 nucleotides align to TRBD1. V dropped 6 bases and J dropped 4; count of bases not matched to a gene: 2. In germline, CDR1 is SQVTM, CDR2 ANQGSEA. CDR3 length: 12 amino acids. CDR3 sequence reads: CSVRQGNQPQHF. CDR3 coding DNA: TGCAGCGTGAGACAGGGGAATCAGCCCCAGCATTTT.

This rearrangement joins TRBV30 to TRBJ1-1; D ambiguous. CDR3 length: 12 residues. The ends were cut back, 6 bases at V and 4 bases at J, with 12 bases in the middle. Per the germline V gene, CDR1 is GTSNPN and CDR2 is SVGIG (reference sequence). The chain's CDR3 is CACSLAITEAFF. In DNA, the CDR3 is TGTGCCTGTAGTCTGGCAATCACTGAAGCTTTCTTT.

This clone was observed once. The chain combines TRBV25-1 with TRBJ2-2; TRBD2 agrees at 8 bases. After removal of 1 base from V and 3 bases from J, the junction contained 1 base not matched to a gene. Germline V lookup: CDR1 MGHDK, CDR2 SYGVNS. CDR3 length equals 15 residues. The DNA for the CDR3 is TGTGCCAGCAGTGAATTGGGACTAGACACCGGGGAGCTGTTTTTT. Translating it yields CASSELGLDTGELFF.

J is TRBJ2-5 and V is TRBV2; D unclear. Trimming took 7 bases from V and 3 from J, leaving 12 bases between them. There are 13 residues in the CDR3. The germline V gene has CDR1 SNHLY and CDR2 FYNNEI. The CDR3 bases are TGTGCCAGCACTGTGTTCCGGGAAGAGACCCAGTACTTC. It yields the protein CASTVFREETQYF.

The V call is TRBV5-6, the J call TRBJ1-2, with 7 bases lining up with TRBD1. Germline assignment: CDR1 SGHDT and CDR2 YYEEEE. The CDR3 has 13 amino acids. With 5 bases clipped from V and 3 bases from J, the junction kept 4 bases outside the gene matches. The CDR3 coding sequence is TGTGCCAGCAGGCTTCAGGGGGACTATGGCTACACCTTC. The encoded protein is CASRLQGDYGYTF.

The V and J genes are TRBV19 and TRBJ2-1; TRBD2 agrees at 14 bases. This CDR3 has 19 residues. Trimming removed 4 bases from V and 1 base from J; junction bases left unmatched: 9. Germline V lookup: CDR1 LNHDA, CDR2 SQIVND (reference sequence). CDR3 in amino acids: CASSSAFGTSGSSYNEQFF. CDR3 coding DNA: TGTGCCAGTAGTAGCGCCTTCGGGACTAGCGGGAGTTCCTACAATGAGCAGTTCTTC.

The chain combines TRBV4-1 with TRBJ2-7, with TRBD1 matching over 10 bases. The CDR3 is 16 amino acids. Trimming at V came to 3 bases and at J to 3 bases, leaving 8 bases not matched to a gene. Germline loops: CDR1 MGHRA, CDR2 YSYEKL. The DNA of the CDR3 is TGCGCCAGCAGCCACGCCCCGGGACAGGGGCACTACGAGCAGTACTTC. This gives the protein CASSHAPGQGHYEQYF.

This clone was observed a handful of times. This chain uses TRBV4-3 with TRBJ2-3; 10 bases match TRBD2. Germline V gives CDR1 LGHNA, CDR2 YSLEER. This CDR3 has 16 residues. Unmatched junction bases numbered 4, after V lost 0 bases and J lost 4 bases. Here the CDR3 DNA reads TGCGCCAGCAGCCAAGAACCAGCGGGAGGGGCAGATACGCAGTATTTT. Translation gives CASSQEPAGGADTQYF.

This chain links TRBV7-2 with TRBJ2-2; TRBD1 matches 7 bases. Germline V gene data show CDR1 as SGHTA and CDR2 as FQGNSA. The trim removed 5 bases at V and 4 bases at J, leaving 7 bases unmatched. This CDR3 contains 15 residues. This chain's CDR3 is CASSLGGQTTGELFF. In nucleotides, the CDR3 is TGTGCCAGCAGCCTAGGGGGACAGACCACCGGGGAGCTGTTTTTT.

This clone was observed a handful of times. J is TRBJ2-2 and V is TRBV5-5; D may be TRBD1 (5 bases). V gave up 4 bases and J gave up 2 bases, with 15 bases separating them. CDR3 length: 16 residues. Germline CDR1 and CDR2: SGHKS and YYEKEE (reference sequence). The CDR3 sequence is CASSPHDRANTGELFF. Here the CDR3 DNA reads TGTGCCAGCAGCCCTCACGACAGAGCAAACACCGGGGAGCTGTTTTTT.

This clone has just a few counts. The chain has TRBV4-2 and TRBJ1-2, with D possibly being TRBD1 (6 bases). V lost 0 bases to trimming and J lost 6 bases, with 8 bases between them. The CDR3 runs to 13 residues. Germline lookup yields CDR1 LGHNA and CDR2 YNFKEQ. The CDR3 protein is CASSQEGADGYTF. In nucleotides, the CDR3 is TGTGCCAGCAGCCAAGAGGGGGCGGATGGCTACACCTTC.

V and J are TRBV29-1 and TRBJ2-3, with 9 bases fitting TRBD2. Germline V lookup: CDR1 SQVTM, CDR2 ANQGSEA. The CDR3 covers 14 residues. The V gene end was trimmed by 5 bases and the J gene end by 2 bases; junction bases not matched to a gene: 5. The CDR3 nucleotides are TGCAGCGTTTTTAGCGGGAGACACACAGATACGCAGTATTTT. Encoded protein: CSVFSGRHTDTQYF.

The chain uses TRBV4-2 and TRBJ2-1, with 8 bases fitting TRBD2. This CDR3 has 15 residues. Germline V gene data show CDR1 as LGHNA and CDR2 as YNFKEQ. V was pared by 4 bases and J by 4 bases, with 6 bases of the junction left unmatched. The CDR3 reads CASSLQREPYNEQFF. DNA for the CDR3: TGTGCCAGCAGCCTCCAGCGGGAGCCTTACAATGAGCAGTTCTTC.

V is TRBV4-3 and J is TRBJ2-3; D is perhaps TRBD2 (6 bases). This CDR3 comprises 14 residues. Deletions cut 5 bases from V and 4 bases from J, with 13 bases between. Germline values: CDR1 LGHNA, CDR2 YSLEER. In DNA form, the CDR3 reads TGCGCCAGCAGCTCGGAGGGAGTATCAGATACGCAGTATTTT. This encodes CASSSEGVSDTQYF.

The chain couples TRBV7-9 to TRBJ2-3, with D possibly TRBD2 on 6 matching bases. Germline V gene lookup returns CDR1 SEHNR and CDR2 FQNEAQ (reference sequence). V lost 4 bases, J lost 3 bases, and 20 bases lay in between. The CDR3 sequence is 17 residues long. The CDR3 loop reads CASSSTSGSIRTDTQYF. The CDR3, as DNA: TGTGCCAGCAGCTCCACCTCCGGGAGTATCCGAACAGATACGCAGTATTTT.

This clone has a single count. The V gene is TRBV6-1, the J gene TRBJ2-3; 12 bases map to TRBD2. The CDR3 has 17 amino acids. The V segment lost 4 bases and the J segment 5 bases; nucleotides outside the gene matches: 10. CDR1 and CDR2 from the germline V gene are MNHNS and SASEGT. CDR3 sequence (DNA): TGTGCCAGCAGTGGCCTGACTAGCGGGAGTCAGGTAGATACGCAGTATTTT. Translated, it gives CASSGLTSGSQVDTQYF.

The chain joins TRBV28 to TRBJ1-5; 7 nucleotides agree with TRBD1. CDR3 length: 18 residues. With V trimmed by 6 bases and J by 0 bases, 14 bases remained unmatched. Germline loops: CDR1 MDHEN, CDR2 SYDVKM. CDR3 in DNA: TGTGCCAGCAGATCCCCCGGGACAGATTTATATAGCAATCAGCCCCAGCATTTT. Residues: CASRSPGTDLYSNQPQHF.

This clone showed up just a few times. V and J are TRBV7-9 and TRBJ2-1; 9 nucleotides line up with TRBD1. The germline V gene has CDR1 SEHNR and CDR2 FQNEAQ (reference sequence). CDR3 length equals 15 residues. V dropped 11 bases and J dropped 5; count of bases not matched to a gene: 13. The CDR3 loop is CASTTGQGRDNEQFF. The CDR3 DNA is TGTGCCTCAACTACGGGACAGGGTCGCGACAATGAGCAGTTCTTC.

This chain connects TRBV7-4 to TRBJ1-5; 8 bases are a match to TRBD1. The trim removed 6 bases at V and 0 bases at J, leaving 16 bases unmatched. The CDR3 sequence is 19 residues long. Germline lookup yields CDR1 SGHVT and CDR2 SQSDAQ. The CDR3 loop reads CASSSKGQGRSHSNQPQHF. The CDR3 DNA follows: TGTGCCAGCAGTTCAAAAGGACAGGGACGTTCCCATAGCAATCAGCCCCAGCATTTT.

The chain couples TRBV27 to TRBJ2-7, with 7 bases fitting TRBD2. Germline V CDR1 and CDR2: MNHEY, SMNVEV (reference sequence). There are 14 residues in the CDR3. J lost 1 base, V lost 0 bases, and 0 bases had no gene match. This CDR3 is CASSLSRGSYEQYF. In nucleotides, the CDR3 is TGTGCCAGCAGTTTATCGCGGGGGTCCTACGAGCAGTACTTC.

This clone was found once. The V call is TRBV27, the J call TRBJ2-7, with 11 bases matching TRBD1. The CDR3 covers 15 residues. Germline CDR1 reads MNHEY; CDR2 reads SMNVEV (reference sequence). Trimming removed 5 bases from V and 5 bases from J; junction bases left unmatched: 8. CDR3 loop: CASSRLRDRGNEQYF. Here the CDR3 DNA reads TGTGCCAGCAGTCGCCTCCGGGACAGGGGGAACGAGCAGTACTTC.

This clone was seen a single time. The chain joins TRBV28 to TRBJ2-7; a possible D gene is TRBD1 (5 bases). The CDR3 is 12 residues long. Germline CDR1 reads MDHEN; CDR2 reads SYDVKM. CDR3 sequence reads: CASDSTGYEQYF. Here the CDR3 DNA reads TGTGCTTCCGACAGTACCGGGTACGAGCAGTACTTC.

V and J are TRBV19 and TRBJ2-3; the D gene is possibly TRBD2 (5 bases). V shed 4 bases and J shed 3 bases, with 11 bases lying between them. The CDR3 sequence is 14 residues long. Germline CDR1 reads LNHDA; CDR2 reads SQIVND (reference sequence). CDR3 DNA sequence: TGTGCCAGTAGTAGGTTGAGCGGTACAGATACGCAGTATTTT. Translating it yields CASSRLSGTDTQYF.

In DNA, the CDR3 is TGTGCCAGCAGCTTAGAGCCAGGGACTATTAACTATGGCTACACCTTC. It codes for CASSLEPGTINYGYTF. This chain joins TRBV7-6 and TRBJ1-2; a possible D gene is TRBD1 (5 bases). Between the trimmed V and J ends, which lost 1 base and 1 base, there was a span of 13 bases. Per germline, CDR1 SGHVS and CDR2 FNYEAQ. The CDR3 has 16 amino acids.

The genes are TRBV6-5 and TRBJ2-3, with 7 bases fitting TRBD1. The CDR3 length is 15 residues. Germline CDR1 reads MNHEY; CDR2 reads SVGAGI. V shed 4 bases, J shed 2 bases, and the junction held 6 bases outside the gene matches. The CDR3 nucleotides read TGTGCCAGCAGTTTACAGGGGCATCCCACAGATACGCAGTATTTT. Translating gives CASSLQGHPTDTQYF.

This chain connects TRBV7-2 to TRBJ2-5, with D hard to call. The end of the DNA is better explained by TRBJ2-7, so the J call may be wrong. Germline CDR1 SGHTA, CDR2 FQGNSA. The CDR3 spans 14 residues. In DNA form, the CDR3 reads TGTGCCAGCAGCTTTACCACCAAGAATAACGAGCAGTACTTC. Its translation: CASSFTTKNNEQYF.

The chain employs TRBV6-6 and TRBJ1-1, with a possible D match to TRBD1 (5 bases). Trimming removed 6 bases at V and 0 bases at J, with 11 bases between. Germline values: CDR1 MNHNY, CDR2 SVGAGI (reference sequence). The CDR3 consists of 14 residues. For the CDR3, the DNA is TGTGCCAGCAGACTAAAGGGGTTGAACACTGAAGCTTTCTTT. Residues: CASRLKGLNTEAFF.

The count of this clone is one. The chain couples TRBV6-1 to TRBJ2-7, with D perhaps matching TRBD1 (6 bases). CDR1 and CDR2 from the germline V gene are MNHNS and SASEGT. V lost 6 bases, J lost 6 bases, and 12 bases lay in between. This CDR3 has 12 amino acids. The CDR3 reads CASRTQGFEQYF. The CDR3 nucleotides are TGTGCCAGCAGGACCCAGGGGTTCGAGCAGTACTTC.